Many counts were recorded for the clone carrying this T cell receptor beta chain. Its specificity is unknown. The entry originates in a study of glioma-infiltrating T cells. Whole-study findings and limits: Above-expected tissue-blood divergence occurred in all gliomas, most in low-grade ones.

TCR alpha and beta CDR3 regions were amplified from RNA using iRepertoire nested multiplex PCR. For one-step reverse transcription and amplification, about 90-400 ng of tissue mRNA or PBMC total RNA was used. TCRdb used MiXCR to reprocess the multiplex PCR reads, holding one entry per CDR3 protein. The table lists under 200,000 distinct CDR3 sequences, roughly two fifths of them singletons. The CDR3 is 13 amino acids. Germline V gene sequence: CDR1 KGHSH, CDR2 LQKENI. The trim removed 8 bases at V and 1 base at J, leaving 2 bases unmatched. This clonotype originated in a human donor with low-grade glioma or glioblastoma, undergoing nonglioma brain surgery, or in good health (not recorded which). The V call is TRBV18, the J call TRBJ1-3, with 7 bases matching TRBD1. Input material: glioma tissue, nonneoplastic brain tissue, or PBMCs (not recorded which). CDR3 sequence reads: CASTTGSGNTIYF. The CDR3 DNA reads TGTGCCAGCACGACAGGGTCTGGAAACACCATATATTTT.